This TCR beta chain derives from a study of CD8 T cells in ankylosing spondylitis. Points from the study as a whole: Researchers reportedly found disease-linked clones significantly enriched in matched ankylosing spondylitis synovial fluid. A TCR beta motif of several highly homologous variants appeared characteristic of ankylosing spondylitis blood. The disease-linked clones had a CD8+ phenotype and low blood frequencies.

Germline CDR1 reads MNHEY; CDR2 reads SVGEGT. The V end was cut by 0 bases, the J end by 3 bases, with 8 bases between. The CDR3 extends over 14 amino acids. Construction of TCR beta libraries was performed using quantitative 5'-RACE with molecular barcodes. Using its own MiXCR run on the 5' RACE reads, TCRdb lists one record per CDR3 protein. The sample shows about 230,000 distinct CDR3 sequences, over 7% of them seen only once. This clonotype was recorded many times. Its antigen remains unknown. The sequence came from a female donor with ankylosing spondylitis or in good health (not recorded which). What was sequenced was blood, either unsorted or a sorted T cell fraction (not recorded which). The chain is built from TRBV6-2 or TRBV6-3 and TRBJ1-1; D is unresolved. The CDR3, as DNA: TGTGCCAGCAGTTACTCGACGGGTGACACTGAAGCTTTCTTT. Protein: CASSYSTGDTEAFF.